A selection of T cell receptor beta chains follows, all from one sample in a study of OX40 agonist ivuxolimab in advanced cancers. Profiled with immunoSEQ multiplex PCR; TCRdb holds only in-frame clones, not every one. The table lists 100,000 to 150,000 clones, approximately 90% of them singletons, with under 0.85% in the top ten. The sample in question was CD4+ or CD8+ T cells sorted from blood, obtained in a trial of the OX40 agonist ivuxolimab. The receptor set was obtained from an adult with an advanced solid tumor such as melanoma, head and neck, liver or kidney cancer. Each CDR3 is given with its conserved first and last residue. The D gene is left open where the match is weak. Expanded clones are given a class, and other clones once, few, many or no size at all.

TGTGCCAGCAGCACCCAAGGACAGGGGACTTTGGTACAGTACTTC	CASSTQGQGTLVQYF	TRBV6-6	TRBJ2-5	.	TRBD1
TGCAGCCTCGGGGGGGTGGACACTGAAGCTTTCTTT	CSLGGVDTEAFF	TRBV29-1	TRBJ1-1	.	.
TGTGCCAGCAGCGTTGTGGACTCTGGAAACACCATATATTTT	CASSVVDSGNTIYF	TRBV9	TRBJ1-3	.	.
TGTGCCAGCTCACCACCGGGGGTCGGGACAGGTTTTCCTTCAACTAATGAAAAACTGTTTTTT	CASSPPGVGTGFPSTNEKLFF	TRBV18	TRBJ1-4	.	TRBD1
TGTGCCAGCAGTTACCCCGGCGGTGACAATGAGCAGTTCTTC	CASSYPGGDNEQFF	TRBV6-5	TRBJ2-1	.	.
TGTGCCAGCAGTCCCACCGGGACAGCCTATGGCTACACCTTC	CASSPTGTAYGYTF	TRBV28	TRBJ1-2	.	TRBD1
TGTGCCTGGACCATACTAGCGGGAGTGTCCATCGGCACAGATACGCAGTATTTT	CAWTILAGVSIGTDTQYF	TRBV30	TRBJ2-3	.	TRBD2
TGCGCCAGCAGCCAGGTCCAGGGGATTGGGAATCAGCCCCAGCATTTT	CASSQVQGIGNQPQHF	TRBV4-1	TRBJ1-5	many	.
TGTGCCAGCAGTTACTCATCGGTAGCGGTGTGGTACGAGCAGTACTTC	CASSYSSVAVWYEQYF	TRBV6-5	TRBJ2-7	.	.
TGCGCCAGCAGCAAAGGGACAGGGTCATGGACCCAGTACTTC	CASSKGTGSWTQYF	TRBV5-1	TRBJ2-5	.	TRBD1
TGTGCCAGCAGCGTTAACAGCGATCTAACTGGAAACACCATATATTTT	CASSVNSDLTGNTIYF	TRBV9	TRBJ1-3	.	.
TGTGCCAGCAGACAACGACTAGCGGGAGAGCGACCAGATACGCAGTATTTT	CASRQRLAGERPDTQYF	TRBV27	TRBJ2-3	.	TRBD2
TGCGCCAGCAGCCAAGACGAGTACACTGAAGCTTTCTTT	CASSQDEYTEAFF	TRBV4-1	TRBJ1-1	.	.
TGTGCCGTTAAGGGGTCCTATGGCTACACCTTC	CAVKGSYGYTF	TRBV28	TRBJ1-2	.	.
TGCGCCAGCAGTTCGGGGGATTCACCCCTCCACTTT	CASSSGDSPLHF	TRBV5-1	TRBJ1-6	once	.
TGTGCCTGGAGTGAGGGGTTCGGGGGCTACACCTTC	CAWSEGFGGYTF	TRBV30	TRBJ1-2	.	.
TGTGCCAGCTCACCATTGGTGGGAACAGATACGCAGTATTTT	CASSPLVGTDTQYF	TRBV18	TRBJ2-3	.	.
TGTGCCAGCAGCTTCGGGGAGACCCAGTACTTC	CASSFGETQYF	TRBV11-1	TRBJ2-5	.	.
TGCGCCAGCAGCTTAGGGCTAGCGGGCACAGATACGCAGTATTTT	CASSLGLAGTDTQYF	TRBV5-1	TRBJ2-3	.	TRBD2
TGTGCCAGCAGCTTGGACAGCCGAGGGGGTCAGCCCCAGCATTTT	CASSLDSRGGQPQHF	TRBV5-6	TRBJ1-5	.	.
TGTGCCAGCAGTTCTGGACAGATATCCTACGAGCAGTACTTC	CASSSGQISYEQYF	TRBV7-2	TRBJ2-7	.	.
TGTGCCAGCAGCCCGAGTGGGAGCTCCTACAATGAGCAGTTCTTC	CASSPSGSSYNEQFF	TRBV7-2	TRBJ2-1	.	.
TGCGCCAGCAGCCAAGATTGGAACCAACGGGGGTACTCCTACGAGCAGTACTTC	CASSQDWNQRGYSYEQYF	TRBV4-3	TRBJ2-7	.	.